This T cell receptor (beta chain) was captured by sequencing in a study of blood T cells in healthy people across ages. Germline V gene lookup returns CDR1 LGHNA and CDR2 YSLEER. The CDR3 loop spans 14 amino acids. V gave up 5 bases and J gave up 1 base, with 11 bases separating them. A second 7 to 11 cycle PCR used barcoded and J-beta primers. TCRdb processed the 5' RACE reads anew with MiXCR; each CDR3 protein has one entry. This table has around 780,000 distinct CDR3 sequences, roughly three fifths appearing once. This clonotype was counted ten times or more. The source of this sequence is a man aged 40-50 years in good health. The sample comprised blood. The chain has TRBV4-3 and TRBJ1-1, with D possibly matching TRBD1 (6 bases). The DNA for the CDR3 is TGCGCCAGCAGCTCCGGACAGCCGAACACTGAAGCTTTCTTT. Protein: CASSSGQPNTEAFF.